This TCR beta chain was captured by sequencing in a study of T cells in Graves' hyperthyroidism and ophthalmopathy (dated by TCRdb to the late 2010s). General notes on the study: Peripheral blood was sampled at the time of initial diagnosis, prior to any treatment. TCR V-J signatures able to tell the groups apart were searched for in a discovery cohort of 95 to 100 patients, of whom around 43 had Graves' ophthalmopathy and around 57 had stable Graves' hyperthyroidism. Prospective prediction of ophthalmopathy was tested in an independent validation cohort consisting of some 19 hyperthyroidism patients and around 17 patients who later progressed to ophthalmopathy. The roughly 94 discovery patients were randomly divided into training and test sets at a 7:3 ratio. In addition, the study compared T-cell repertoires in thyroid tissue and in blood from several Graves' hyperthyroidism patients. After blood sampling, hyperthyroidism patients were treated with methimazole at a starting dose of 30 mg daily, and ophthalmopathy patients were treated with high-dose intravenous methylprednisolone. The paper reports TCR Vbeta CDR3 sequencing of some 140 peripheral blood samples: approximately 43 ophthalmopathy, 70 to 85 hyperthyroidism and 17 progressor patients.

This clonotype was recorded many times. The clone's antigen remains unknown. There are no base qualities to consult, and no much larger clone falls within one base. The TCR beta CDR3 regions were amplified from RNA transcripts. The first round of RT-PCR for the TCR CDR3 was performed with the HTBI primer set and the Qiagen OneStep RT-PCR kit. The libraries were constructed in a second round of multiplex PCR and then size-selected and purified. Sequencing of the libraries was done on an Illumina HiSeq2000 using paired-end 100 bp reads. The authors' analysis ran thus. Raw data were processed with SOAPnuke, discarding reads with adapters, uncalled bases, mean Phred below 15, or no exact constant-primer or identifier match. COPE v1.2.5 was used to merge the high-quality paired reads, and each unique nucleotide sequence was defined as a clonotype. MiTCR v1.1 was used to align clonotypes to the IMGT TRBV, TRBD and TRBJ reference segments. The analysis was restricted to V-J combinations with a frequency above 0.0001, which together covered 99.2% of the repertoires. A TCS score was defined as the ratio of F50 (clonal expansion) to E x V (chaos), with BLOSUM62-based TCRdist applied between CDR3 peptides within each V-J. Welch's t-statistics and random forest reduced fewer than 600 V-J features to 10 to 15, which were used in a naive Bayes classifier (R e1071). The public sequencing data were trimmed at Q25 with fastp and processed into clonotypes with MiXCR by TCRdb, which kept only in-frame beta chains. All rows with the same CDR3 protein become a single entry with the most common DNA and genes. TCRdb's processing, not the study's, gives the V and J calls here. A total of about 520,000 distinct CDR3 sequences appear in this sample, under 25% of them only once. The top ten constitute more than 20% of the sample.

The germline V gene supplies CDR1 SQVTM and CDR2 ANQGSEA. From its cysteine to its phenylalanine, the CDR3 spans 16 amino acids. Only the CDR3 region is kept as DNA, spanning 48 bases read in frame from base 1. V loses 0 bases of germline sequence and J loses 4 bases, and the interval between the two ends is 18 bases. Stable Graves' hyperthyroidism was defined as the absence of progression to ophthalmopathy over 18 months of follow-up. The hyperthyroidism patients were between 18 and 65 years old and newly diagnosed, with a disease duration of less than 2 months. The study excluded patients with uncontrolled infections, other autoimmune diseases, pregnancy or lactation. Diagnoses were established on the basis of clinical symptoms, serum thyroxine and TRAb, thyroid ultrasound, and orbital computed tomography. PBMCs were isolated from about 10 ml of fresh peripheral blood by Ficoll-Paque density gradient centrifugation. Total RNA was extracted using Trizol reagent, and RNA quality was assessed on an Agilent 2100 Bioanalyzer.

Overall study results and their limits: In cross-validation, a model built on a 13 V-J signature told ophthalmopathy apart from stable hyperthyroidism with approximately 90% sensitivity and approximately 81% specificity, and in testing the same model reached 80%/75%. No statistical method was used to set the sample size in advance, and investigators knew the group allocation. During validation, the model predicted progression to ophthalmopathy a median of about 5.9 months ahead of onset, with around 71% sensitivity and 72% to 80% specificity. Most expanded thyroid clonotypes (frequency above 0.001) were also detected in blood, suggesting blood repertoires may reflect thyroid immune responses.

Sample: blood. The clonotype was recovered from a man aged 18 to 29 with Graves' hyperthyroidism. The sequence links TRBV29-1 to TRBJ2-5; too little of a D gene remains to name it. The nucleotide sequence reads as follows: TGCAGCGTTGAAGACGCCGTCCGTCAAACGGGAGAGACCCAGTACTTC. This translates into CSVEDAVRQTGETQYF. Joined to the reference TRBV29-1 and TRBJ2-5 proteins, this CDR3 gives the full variable domain: SAVISQKPSRDICQRGTSLTIQCQVDSQVTMMFWYRQQPGQSLTLIATANQGSEATYESGFVIDKFPISRPNLTFSTLTVSNMSPEDSSIYLCSVEDAVRQTGETQYFGPGTRLLVL.